A single sample is the source of the 16 T cell receptor beta chains below, sequenced in a study of identical twins. TCRdb itself ran the 5' RACE reads through MiXCR, one entry per CDR3 protein. This table holds over 250,000 distinct CDR3 sequences, just under 9.5% found once. The same sample was also studied in work on yellow fever vaccine responses in identical twins.

The sample was CD8+ T cells sorted from blood. These receptors originate from a young woman in good health.

This clonotype was detected only a few times. The chain employs TRBV20-1 and TRBJ2-2; 12 positions agree with TRBD2. Trimming took 0 bases from V and 4 from J; bases not matched to a gene: 6. The CDR3 sequence is 17 residues long. CDR1 DFQATT and CDR2 SNEGSKA come from the germline V gene (reference sequence). CDR3 DNA: TGCAGTGCTAGAGATCCTAGCGGGGGGGTCGGCACCGGGGAGCTGTTTTTT. It yields the protein CSARDPSGGVGTGELFF.

The V call is TRBV27, the J call TRBJ2-3, with a weak D call TRBD2 (6 bases). The CDR3 has 15 residues. Germline V gene lookup returns CDR1 MNHEY and CDR2 SMNVEV (reference sequence). The V gene lost 4 bases and the J gene lost 3 bases, with 14 bases spanning the gap. The CDR3 sequence: CASSSRSEGTDTQYF. The DNA for the CDR3 is TGTGCCAGCAGTTCCAGATCGGAGGGAACAGATACGCAGTATTTT.

The chain is built from TRBV27 and TRBJ2-3, with D unclear. The CDR3 contains 14 residues. With 5 bases removed from V and 1 base from J, the gap between germline ends came to 10 bases. From germline, CDR1 is MNHEY and CDR2 SMNVEV (reference sequence). CDR3 amino acids: CASSLFDGTDTQYF. The CDR3 DNA is TGTGCCAGCAGTCTTTTTGATGGCACAGATACGCAGTATTTT.

This clonotype was recorded many times. CDR3 amino acids: CSATLERGPSYEQYF. CDR3 DNA sequence: TGCAGTGCTACTCTGGAGCGGGGGCCTTCCTACGAGCAGTACTTC. The genes are TRBV20-1 and TRBJ2-7, with 8 nucleotides matching TRBD2. V lost 4 bases, J lost 1 base, and 9 bases stayed unmatched. Germline V gives CDR1 DFQATT, CDR2 SNEGSKA (reference sequence). There are 15 residues in the CDR3.

This clonotype showed up just a few times. The CDR3 region is CASSDSGTEKPYGYTF. The CDR3 DNA follows: TGTGCCAGCAGCGATTCCGGGACGGAGAAGCCTTATGGCTACACCTTC. V and J are TRBV7-9 and TRBJ1-2; tentatively, D is TRBD1 (5 bases). Germline V CDR1 and CDR2: SEHNR, FQNEAQ (reference sequence). The CDR3 covers 16 residues. V shed 5 bases and J shed 5 bases, with 21 bases lying between them. Variable domain in full (rest from reference TRBV7-9 and TRBJ1-2): DTGVSQNPRHKITKRGQNVTFRCDPISEHNRLYWYRQTLGQGPEFLTYFQNEAQLEKSRLLSDRFSAERPKGSFSTLEIQRTEQGDSAMYLCASSDSGTEKPYGYTFGSGTRLTVV.

This clonotype was recorded at least ten times. V and J are TRBV29-1 and TRBJ2-7, with TRBD1 matching 10 bases. The germline CDR1 and CDR2 sequences are SQVTM and ANQGSEA. The CDR3 has 14 amino acids. V shed 4 bases, J shed 2 bases, and the junction held 5 bases outside the gene matches. The CDR3 sequence: CSVGQGATAYEQYF. CDR3 DNA sequence: TGCAGCGTTGGACAGGGGGCGACTGCCTACGAGCAGTACTTC.

This clonotype was detected only a few times. V usage is TRBV30 and J usage is TRBJ2-7; D remains unclear. CDR1 GTSNPN and CDR2 SVGIG come from the germline V gene (reference sequence). With 5 bases removed from V and 2 bases from J, the gap between germline ends came to 16 bases. The CDR3 is 14 amino acids. The CDR3 loop is CAWAKGFNPYEQYF. The CDR3 coding sequence is TGTGCCTGGGCAAAAGGCTTCAACCCCTACGAGCAGTACTTC.

This clonotype showed up just a few times. The chain carries TRBV15 and TRBJ2-3, with D unclear. There are 15 residues in the CDR3. Per germline, CDR1 LNHNV and CDR2 YYDKDF (reference sequence). The V end was cut by 1 base, the J end by 0 bases, with 8 bases between. The CDR3 sequence: CATSRVSGSTDTQYF. The CDR3, as DNA: TGTGCCACCAGCAGAGTTAGTGGAAGCACAGATACGCAGTATTTT. The entire variable domain, with the rest obtained from reference TRBV15 and TRBJ2-3, is as follows: DAMVIQNPRYQVTQFGKPVTLSCSQTLNHNVMYWYQQKSSQAPKLLFHYYDKDFNNEADTPDNFQSRRPNTSFCFLDIRSPGLGDTAMYLCATSRVSGSTDTQYFGPGTRLTVL.

This clonotype turned up a few times. This chain uses TRBV28 with TRBJ2-7, with 8 nucleotides matching TRBD1. Germline V gives CDR1 MDHEN, CDR2 SYDVKM. The CDR3 spans 16 residues. V was pared by 1 base and J by 2 bases, with 7 bases of the junction left unmatched. CDR3 DNA sequence: TGTGCCAGCAGTTTATACCAGGGGGCGATTACCTACGAGCAGTACTTC. It encodes CASSLYQGAITYEQYF.

In this sample, this clonotype turned up many times. The chain uses TRBV29-1 and TRBJ2-2; D is ambiguous. The germline gives CDR1 SQVTM, CDR2 ANQGSEA. V was cut by 4 bases and J by 5 bases, with 11 bases left in between. CDR3 length: 13 residues. The CDR3 region is CSVVISETGELFF. In DNA form, the CDR3 reads TGCAGCGTTGTGATCAGTGAGACCGGGGAGCTGTTTTTT.

The chain links TRBV12-3 or TRBV12-4 to TRBJ1-1; D is possibly TRBD1 (5 bases). V was trimmed by 0 bases and J by 9 bases, leaving 26 bases between them. This CDR3 comprises 18 residues. The CDR3: CASSLASTGAAEKRKAFF. The CDR3 nucleotides are TGTGCCAGCAGTTTAGCCTCGACCGGGGCCGCCGAAAAGCGTAAAGCTTTCTTT.

In DNA form, the CDR3 reads TGCGCCAGCAGACCTTACAATGAGCAGTTCTTC. This sequence encodes CASRPYNEQFF. The V call is TRBV4-3, the J call TRBJ2-1, with no clear D. CDR1 and CDR2 from the germline V gene are LGHNA and YSLEER. V was pared by 6 bases and J by 4 bases, with 4 bases between. This CDR3 has 11 amino acids.

The chain links TRBV7-3 to TRBJ2-1, with 11 bases matching TRBD2. The CDR3 sequence is 16 residues long. Per the germline V gene, CDR1 is SGHTA and CDR2 is FQGTGA. With 2 bases clipped from V and 5 bases from J, the junction kept 5 bases outside the gene matches. CDR3 in DNA: TGTGCCAGCAGCTTACTTAGCGGGGGGGCCGACAATGAGCAGTTCTTC. This sequence encodes CASSLLSGGADNEQFF.

This clonotype was seen a few times. The chain links TRBV30 to TRBJ2-6; 15 nucleotides line up with TRBD2. The CDR3 has 20 residues. V lost 3 bases, J lost 4 bases, and 13 bases stayed unmatched. The V gene's germline CDR1 is GTSNPN and CDR2 SVGIG (reference sequence). CDR3 region: CAWRPGLAGGLSYGANVLTF. The CDR3 nucleotides read TGTGCCTGGAGGCCGGGACTAGCGGGGGGCCTTTCGTACGGGGCCAACGTCCTGACTTTC.

This rearrangement joins TRBV7-9 to TRBJ2-1, with 7 bases identical to TRBD2. Trimming at V came to 5 bases and at J to 4 bases, leaving 11 bases not matched to a gene. Per the germline V gene, CDR1 is SEHNR and CDR2 is FQNEAQ (reference sequence). This CDR3 is built from 16 residues. CDR3 protein: CASSPRAGPVYNEQFF. The CDR3 nucleotides are TGTGCCAGCAGCCCCCGAGCGGGGCCGGTATACAATGAGCAGTTCTTC.

The CDR3 spells CASSYQGAPNNEQFF. In DNA, the CDR3 is TGTGCCAGCAGCTACCAGGGGGCGCCCAACAATGAGCAGTTCTTC. The chain joins TRBV27 to TRBJ2-1; 8 nucleotides align to TRBD1. With 6 bases clipped from V and 5 bases from J, the junction kept 9 bases outside the gene matches. Germline CDR1 MNHEY, CDR2 SMNVEV (reference sequence). This CDR3 is 15 amino acids long.